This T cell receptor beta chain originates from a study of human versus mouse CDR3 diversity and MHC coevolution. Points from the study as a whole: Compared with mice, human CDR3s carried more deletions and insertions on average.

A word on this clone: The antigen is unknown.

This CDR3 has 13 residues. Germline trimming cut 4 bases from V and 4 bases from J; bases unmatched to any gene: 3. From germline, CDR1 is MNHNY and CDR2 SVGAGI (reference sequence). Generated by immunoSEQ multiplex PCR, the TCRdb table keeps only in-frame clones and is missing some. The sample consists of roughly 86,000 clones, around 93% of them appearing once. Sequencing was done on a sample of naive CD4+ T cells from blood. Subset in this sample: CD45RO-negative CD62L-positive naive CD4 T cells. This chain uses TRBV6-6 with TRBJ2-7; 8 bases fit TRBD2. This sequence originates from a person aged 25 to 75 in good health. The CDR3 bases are TGTGCCAGCAGTTCGACTAGCGCATACGAGCAGTACTTC. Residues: CASSSTSAYEQYF.